The clone carrying this T cell receptor (beta chain) has a count of ten or more. This sample was taken from a study of T-cell reconstitution after alpha-beta-depleted transplantation in children. Unique molecular identifiers were used to barcode this TCRbeta library. Using its own MiXCR run on the PCR reads, TCRdb lists one record per CDR3 protein. The top ten hold around a quarter of the sample, which has under 300,000 distinct CDR3 sequences, 9.5% to 13% seen once. This CDR3 is built from 15 residues. V shed 5 bases and J 8 bases; nucleotides not matched to a gene: 7. This chain connects TRBV12-3 or TRBV12-4 to TRBJ2-1, with 12 bases lining up with TRBD2. This sample comprised peripheral blood, obtained 180 days after TCRalphabeta/CD19-depleted stem cell transplant. This receptor was taken from a male patient aged 2 to 10 who had a stem cell transplant for chronic granulomatous disease, so the T cells may come from the graft donor. The CDR3 spells CASSPLAGGRDEQFF. The DNA of the CDR3 is TGTGCCAGCAGTCCTCTAGCGGGAGGGAGGGATGAGCAGTTCTTC.